One and the same sample provided the 32 T cell receptor beta chains below, sequenced in a study of cytomegalovirus exposure and HLA in healthy donors. In the PCR, 60 Vbeta and 13 Jbeta primers were used. Assay: immunoSEQ multiplex PCR; the TCRdb copy retains only in-frame clones and omits some. The profile shows 150,000 to 200,000 clones, around 75% of them singletons. Source material: PBMCs. The receptors were gathered from a woman between 35 and 50 years old in good health and CMV-seropositive.

Only one count was recorded for this clone. This chain links TRBV10-1 with TRBJ2-1; weak D call: TRBD2 (7 bases). The CDR3 length is 14 residues. Germline values: CDR1 WNHNN, CDR2 SYGVQD (reference sequence). The germline V and J ends were trimmed by 4 bases and 10 bases, with 17 bases remaining between them. CDR3 in DNA: TGCGCCAGCAGTGCTTCGGGGGGCCTGGGGGAGCAGTTCTTC. The encoded protein is CASSASGGLGEQFF.

This chain uses TRBV6-6 with TRBJ1-1; TRBD1 agrees at 7 bases. CDR1 and CDR2 from the germline V gene are MNHNY and SVGAGI (reference sequence). The CDR3 extends over 13 amino acids. J gave up 5 bases and V 10 bases, and 10 bases lay outside the gene matches. The CDR3 DNA reads as TGTGCCACCCACGAGGGGGCGCAAACTGAAGCTTTCTTT. This translates into CATHEGAQTEAFF.

This chain connects TRBV5-4 to TRBJ1-2; D gene ambiguous. The germline gives CDR1 SGHNT, CDR2 YYREEE (reference sequence). The CDR3 contains 16 residues. V was trimmed by 0 bases and J by 4 bases, leaving 16 bases between them. The CDR3 sequence: CASSLEYWSSSYGYTF. The DNA of the CDR3 is TGTGCCAGCAGCTTGGAGTACTGGAGTAGCTCCTATGGCTACACCTTC.

The J gene is TRBJ2-1, the V gene TRBV6-6; tentatively, D is TRBD2 (6 bases). The CDR3 length is 16 residues. CDR1 and CDR2 (germline): MNHNY, SVGAGI (reference sequence). V dropped 0 bases and J dropped 8 bases, with 17 bases sitting between them. In nucleotides, the CDR3 is TGTGCCAGCAGTTACTCCCGGGAGACCCCCCCCCATGAGCAGTTCTTC. This codes for CASSYSRETPPHEQFF.

V usage is TRBV9 and J usage is TRBJ2-1, with D possibly matching TRBD1 (6 bases). The CDR3 consists of 13 residues. The germline gives CDR1 SGDLS, CDR2 YYNGEE. Trimming took off 2 bases at V and 9 bases at J, with 12 bases between the two ends. The CDR3 nucleotides read TGTGCCAGCAGCGTGAACAGGGAGACTGAGCAGTTCTTC. Translated: CASSVNRETEQFF.

The chain combines TRBV6-1 with TRBJ1-6, with D possibly being TRBD1 (6 bases). Germline V lookup: CDR1 MNHNS, CDR2 SASEGT. V dropped 0 bases and J dropped 4 bases, with 13 bases sitting between them. The CDR3 has 17 residues. The CDR3 coding sequence is TGTGCCAGCAGTGAAGCTTGGGGACAAAGTTATAATTCACCCCTCCACTTT. This gives the protein CASSEAWGQSYNSPLHF.

The chain links TRBV27 to TRBJ2-1; 10 bases are shared with TRBD2. V was pared by 3 bases and J by 6 bases, with 2 bases of the junction left unmatched. The germline V gene encodes CDR1 MNHEY and CDR2 SMNVEV (reference sequence). The CDR3 sequence is 14 residues long. In nucleotides, the CDR3 is TGTGCCAGCAGTTTCGGACTAGCGGTCAATGAGCAGTTCTTC. It is translated as CASSFGLAVNEQFF.

The chain couples TRBV4-3 to TRBJ2-3; 7 nucleotides align to TRBD1. The CDR3 covers 14 residues. Germline V CDR1 and CDR2: LGHNA, YSLEER. V trimming: 1 base; J trimming: 6 bases; junction bases outside the gene matches: 4. The CDR3 DNA is TGCGCCAGCAGCCAAGGGGTAGGGGGCGATACGCAGTATTTT. Its protein product is CASSQGVGGDTQYF.

This sequence joins TRBV9 and TRBJ2-6; D perhaps matches TRBD2 (6 bases). The CDR3 has 17 residues. CDR1 and CDR2 from the germline V gene are SGDLS and YYNGEE. The germline V and J ends were trimmed by 3 bases and 3 bases, with 16 bases remaining between them. CDR3 DNA sequence: TGTGCCAGCAGCGGCCTAGGGGAGGTTGGTGGGGCCAACGTCCTGACTTTC. It codes for CASSGLGEVGGANVLTF.

V and J are TRBV7-9 and TRBJ2-3; no reliable D call. Per the germline V gene, CDR1 is SEHNR and CDR2 is FQNEAQ (reference sequence). The CDR3 length is 13 residues. V was cut by 4 bases and J by 7 bases, with 12 bases left in between. CDR3 bases: TGTGCCAGCAGCTCCTATAGCACCCATACGCAGTATTTT. Its protein product is CASSSYSTHTQYF.

The chain employs TRBV7-3 and TRBJ2-1; D is possibly TRBD1 (7 bases). The CDR3 has 15 amino acids. Germline-derived CDR1 and CDR2 are SGHTA and FQGTGA. The V and J ends lost 5 bases and 5 bases respectively, with 16 bases between them. CDR3 amino acids: CASSKGGGQNNEQFF. The CDR3 DNA is TGTGCCAGCAGCAAAGGAGGGGGCCAAAACAATGAGCAGTTCTTC. The full variable domain, completed using reference TRBV7-3 and TRBJ2-1, is GAGVSQTPSNKVTEKGKYVELRCDPISGHTALYWYRQSLGQGPEFLIYFQGTGAADDSGLPNDRFFAVRPEGSVSTLKIQRTERGDSAVYLCASSKGGGQNNEQFFGPGTRLTVL.

The chain links TRBV18 to TRBJ1-2; 9 bases are a match to TRBD1. CDR1 KGHSH and CDR2 LQKENI come from the germline V gene. V lost 6 bases, J lost 3 bases, and 8 bases stayed unmatched. The CDR3 consists of 15 residues. The CDR3 here is CASSPGTGTHYGYTF. The CDR3 coding sequence is TGTGCCAGCTCCCCGGGGACAGGGACCCACTATGGCTACACCTTC.

In this sample, this clone turned up once. The rearrangement joins TRBV7-9 to TRBJ1-1, with 8 nucleotides matching TRBD1. The germline CDR1 and CDR2 sequences are SEHNR and FQNEAQ (reference sequence). The length of the CDR3 is 17 residues. J was trimmed by 1 base and V by 7 bases; bases with no gene match: 14. CDR3 bases: TGTGCCAGCACCCTGAAAGAGACAGGGGAGGCGAACACTGAAGCTTTCTTT. It yields the protein CASTLKETGEANTEAFF.

This rearrangement joins TRBV15 to TRBJ2-5; 10 bases match TRBD1. The germline gives CDR1 LNHNV, CDR2 YYDKDF (reference sequence). With 5 bases clipped from V and 5 bases from J, the junction kept 8 bases outside the gene matches. This CDR3 contains 15 residues. CDR3 in amino acids: CATSEDRGRGETQYF. In nucleotides, the CDR3 is TGTGCCACCAGCGAAGACAGGGGGCGCGGGGAGACCCAGTACTTC.

This sequence joins TRBV18 and TRBJ1-4, with 7 bases that match TRBD1. This CDR3 is 17 amino acids long. V lost 3 bases to trimming and J lost 3 bases; unmatched junction nucleotides: 10. Germline CDR1 is KGHSH and CDR2 is LQKENI. CDR3 region: CASSPRTGLAANEKLFF. CDR3 nucleotides: TGTGCCAGCTCACCGAGGACAGGACTAGCGGCTAATGAAAAACTGTTTTTT.

This rearrangement joins TRBV29-1 to TRBJ2-1; TRBD1 is a possible D gene (6 bases). Germline V lookup: CDR1 SQVTM, CDR2 ANQGSEA. The CDR3 consists of 17 residues. V gave up 4 bases and J gave up 5 bases, with 24 bases separating them. The CDR3 nucleotides read TGCAGCGTTGCCGGGACACTTACTCAACAGATCCACAATGAGCAGTTCTTC. Amino acid sequence: CSVAGTLTQQIHNEQFF.

The V gene is TRBV2, the J gene TRBJ2-5; 8 positions match TRBD1. Looked up from germline, CDR1 is SNHLY and CDR2 is FYNNEI. CDR3 length equals 15 residues. The J segment lost 4 bases and the V segment lost 7 bases, leaving 11 bases of the junction unmatched. In nucleotides, the CDR3 is TGTGCCAGCACGTTTCCGGGACAGGAGGTAGAGACCCAGTACTTC. It is translated as CASTFPGQEVETQYF.

The chain couples TRBV11-2 to TRBJ2-7, with 9 bases identical to TRBD2. CDR3 length: 17 amino acids. J was trimmed by 6 bases and V by 2 bases; bases with no gene match: 14. Germline V gives CDR1 SGHAT, CDR2 FQNNGV. CDR3 nucleotide sequence: TGTGCCAGCAGCTTATTCCGCGGCGGGAGGGACGTGAGCGAGCAGTACTTC. As protein: CASSLFRGGRDVSEQYF. The full variable domain, rest sourced from reference TRBV11-2 and TRBJ2-7, is EAGVAQSPRYKIIEKRQSVAFWCNPISGHATLYWYQQILGQGPKLLIQFQNNGVVDDSQLPKDRFSAERLKGVDSTLKIQPAKLEDSAVYLCASSLFRGGRDVSEQYFGPGTRLTVT.

This clone was counted only a few times. The genes are TRBV11-3 and TRBJ2-7, with 8 bases lining up with TRBD2. V shed 0 bases and J 2 bases; nucleotides not matched to a gene: 18. Germline CDR1 is SGHNT and CDR2 is YENEEA. The CDR3 extends over 20 amino acids. For the CDR3, the DNA is TGTGCCAGCAGCTTAGATCACCCCCGATCGGGAGGGAGTAACGCCTACGAGCAGTACTTC. Residues: CASSLDHPRSGGSNAYEQYF.

This clone turned up a few times. The rearrangement links TRBV28 to TRBJ2-7; perhaps TRBD2 as D (6 bases). This CDR3 is built from 16 residues. V lost 8 bases and J 5 bases, leaving 25 bases between the germline ends. The germline gives CDR1 MDHEN, CDR2 SYDVKM. The CDR3 region is CASEAYSGGPRHEQYF. The CDR3 DNA is TGTGCCAGCGAAGCATATAGCGGAGGGCCGCGCCACGAGCAGTACTTC. The full variable domain, completed using reference TRBV28 and TRBJ2-7, is DVKVTQSSRYLVKRTGEKVFLECVQDMDHENMFWYRQDPGLGLRLIYFSYDVKMKEKGDIPEGYSVSREKKERFSLILESASTNQTSMYLCASEAYSGGPRHEQYFGPGTRLTVT.

This chain joins TRBV5-1 and TRBJ2-3; 8 bases agree with TRBD1. In germline, CDR1 is SGHRS, CDR2 YFSETQ. CDR3 length equals 13 residues. V was pared by 6 bases and J by 2 bases, with 2 bases of the junction left unmatched. As DNA, the CDR3 is TGCGCCAGCACGACAGGGGACACAGATACGCAGTATTTT. Its protein is CASTTGDTDTQYF.

This clone has only one observation. The chain recombines TRBV11-2 with TRBJ2-1, with D maybe TRBD2 (5 bases). Per the germline V gene, CDR1 is SGHAT and CDR2 is FQNNGV. The CDR3 consists of 13 residues. V dropped 5 bases and J dropped 4 bases, with 9 bases sitting between them. The CDR3 protein is CASSTGLYNEQFF. CDR3 DNA sequence: TGTGCCAGCAGCACCGGACTTTACAATGAGCAGTTCTTC. The full variable domain, its missing parts supplied by reference TRBV11-2 and TRBJ2-1, is EAGVAQSPRYKIIEKRQSVAFWCNPISGHATLYWYQQILGQGPKLLIQFQNNGVVDDSQLPKDRFSAERLKGVDSTLKIQPAKLEDSAVYLCASSTGLYNEQFFGPGTRLTVL.

CDR3 sequence: CASSYLAGRTDTQYF. DNA for the CDR3: TGTGCCAGCAGTTACTTAGCAGGGCGCACAGATACGCAGTATTTT. The rearrangement uses TRBV6-5 and TRBJ2-3, with D possibly TRBD1 on 5 matching bases. The CDR3 covers 15 residues. V was trimmed by 1 base and J by 1 base, leaving 9 bases between them. The germline V gene encodes CDR1 MNHEY and CDR2 SVGAGI.

V usage is TRBV2 and J usage is TRBJ1-4, with 7 bases identical to TRBD1. CDR1 is SNHLY and CDR2 is FYNNEI in the germline V gene. The V gene end was trimmed by 6 bases and the J gene end by 3 bases; junction bases not matched to a gene: 10. This CDR3 is built from 16 residues. The DNA of the CDR3 is TGTGCCAGCAGCCAGGGGCAGGGGGTATCTAATGAAAAACTGTTTTTT. This codes for CASSQGQGVSNEKLFF. The full variable domain, its missing parts supplied by reference TRBV2 and TRBJ1-4, is EPEVTQTPSHQVTQMGQEVILRCVPISNHLYFYWYRQILGQKVEFLVSFYNNEISEKSEIFDDQFSVERPDGSNFTLKIRSTKLEDSAMYFCASSQGQGVSNEKLFFGSGTQLSVL.

This chain links TRBV19 with TRBJ2-5; TRBD2 agrees at 7 bases. The V and J ends lost 5 bases and 0 bases, in that order; junction bases with no gene match: 6. Germline assignment: CDR1 LNHDA and CDR2 SQIVND (reference sequence). The CDR3 extends over 15 amino acids. CDR3 amino acids: CASSLTSAYQETQYF. Written as DNA, the CDR3 is TGTGCCAGTAGTTTAACTAGCGCCTACCAAGAGACCCAGTACTTC. Using reference TRBV19 and TRBJ2-5 for the parts outside the CDR3, the full variable domain is DGGITQSPKYLFRKEGQNVTLSCEQNLNHDAMYWYRQDPGQGLRLIYYSQIVNDFQKGDIAEGYSVSREKKESFPLTVTSAQKNPTAFYLCASSLTSAYQETQYFGPGTRLLVL.

V is TRBV7-9 and J is TRBJ2-1, with D possibly TRBD1 on 6 matching bases. The CDR3 is made up of 12 amino acids. V dropped 5 bases and J dropped 10 bases, with 12 bases sitting between them. Germline V CDR1 and CDR2: SEHNR, FQNEAQ (reference sequence). DNA of the CDR3: TGTGCCAGCAGCCCCGGGACACAGGAGCAGTTCTTC. This sequence encodes CASSPGTQEQFF.

The rearrangement links TRBV29-1 to TRBJ2-2; 10 bases fit TRBD1. Per germline, CDR1 SQVTM and CDR2 ANQGSEA. After removal of 6 bases from V and 5 bases from J, the junction contained 6 bases not matched to a gene. The CDR3 consists of 14 residues. CDR3 DNA sequence: TGCAGCGTAGGACAGGGGGAGGGGACCGGGGAGCTGTTTTTT. It translates to CSVGQGEGTGELFF.

The chain links TRBV5-8 to TRBJ1-1; 8 positions agree with TRBD1. The CDR3 is made up of 15 amino acids. V dropped 4 bases and J dropped 2; count of bases not matched to a gene: 7. The V gene's germline CDR1 is SGHTS and CDR2 YDEGEE. The chain's CDR3 is CASSLRGQANTEAFF. CDR3 coding DNA: TGTGCCAGCAGCCTTCGGGGACAGGCTAACACTGAAGCTTTCTTT.

The chain links TRBV15 to TRBJ1-1, with a tentative D call TRBD1 (5 bases). The V end was cut by 2 bases, the J end by 3 bases, with 13 bases between. The CDR3 has 15 amino acids. Germline V gene lookup returns CDR1 LNHNV and CDR2 YYDKDF (reference sequence). The CDR3 nucleotides read TGTGCCACCAGCAGATATACAGGCGGCGACACTGAAGCTTTCTTT. Its translation: CATSRYTGGDTEAFF.

The CDR3 reads CASSQATGYEQYF. Written as DNA, the CDR3 is TGTGCCAGCAGCCAAGCGACAGGGTACGAGCAGTACTTC. V and J are TRBV14 and TRBJ2-7; 7 nucleotides match TRBD1. Germline trimming cut 1 base from V and 4 bases from J; bases unmatched to any gene: 1. From germline, CDR1 is SGHDN and CDR2 FVKESK. The CDR3 is made up of 13 amino acids. Combining the CDR3 with reference TRBV14 and TRBJ2-7 gives the whole variable domain EAGVTQFPSHSVIEKGQTVTLRCDPISGHDNLYWYRRVMGKEIKFLLHFVKESKQDESGMPNNRFLAERTGGTYSTLKVQPAELEDSGVYFCASSQATGYEQYFGPGTRLTVT.

The chain employs TRBV7-3 and TRBJ2-2, with 12 nucleotides matching TRBD2. With V trimmed by 4 bases and J by 2 bases, 11 bases remained unmatched. Germline CDR1 is SGHTA and CDR2 is FQGTGA. The CDR3 runs 19 residues. The DNA for the CDR3 is TGTGCCAGCAGCTCCTCGACTAGCGGGAGTCCCCCTAACACCGGGGAGCTGTTTTTT. Its translation is CASSSSTSGSPPNTGELFF.

This chain's CDR3 is CASRITGGEAFF. Written as DNA, the CDR3 is TGTGCCAGTAGAATTACAGGGGGTGAAGCTTTCTTT. The chain joins TRBV19 to TRBJ1-1; 8 positions match TRBD1. Germline values: CDR1 LNHDA, CDR2 SQIVND (reference sequence). V gave up 6 bases and J gave up 7 bases; unmatched junction bases: 4. The CDR3 runs 12 residues.